This T cell receptor (beta chain) was identified during a study of neurological immune-mediated disorders (dated by TCRdb to about 2019). Regarding the study in general: Peripheral blood TCR-beta repertoires from HTLV-I-associated myelopathy (HAM/TSP) patients, multiple sclerosis patients and healthy controls were compared by UMI-based sequencing. The 100 to 110 TCR-beta libraries covered PBMC samples along with longitudinal samples, technical triplicates, and paired sorted CD4+ and CD8+ T-cell subsets. The cohort comprised some 71 subjects: roughly 15 HAM/TSP patients, 35 or so multiple sclerosis patients and approximately 20 healthy controls.

V lost 5 bases and J lost 6 bases, and the count of bases not matched to a germline gene is 12. From the germline V gene (reference sequence), CDR1 is SEHNR and CDR2 is FQNEAQ. The CDR3 numbers 17 residues from cysteine through phenylalanine. CDR3 DNA is the only sequence kept; it has 51 bases, read in frame from the first base. To synthesize cDNA, template-switch 5'RACE was performed with a primer carrying a 10-nucleotide random unique molecular identifier so that each TCR transcript was tagged. Over 170 million TCR-beta sequences, covering 15-18 subjects, were produced in each sequencing run. The RNeasy kit was used to extract total RNA. TCR-beta VDJ regions were amplified with primers for the TCR constant region and the 5'RACE anchor, using the KAPA Real-time Library Amplification kit. Sample indexes and Illumina adaptors were added in a first PCR, and a second PCR then increased library yield. After purification with Ampure beads, the TCR product of roughly 650 bp was size-selected on a 2% E-gel SizeSelection system. Before pooling, libraries had their quality checked on a Bioanalyzer, their concentration measured with Qubit, and their quantity determined with the Kapa Library Quantification kit. Paired-end 2 x 150 bp sequencing of the libraries was performed on an Illumina HiSeq 2500. To increase sequence diversity, about 24-32% phiX was spiked into each library pool. In the authors' own workflow: The UMI-based MiGEC pipeline processed quality-filtered reads and removed over 80% of raw TCR sequences during error correction. IMGT germline references were used for aligning VDJ genes, and each clonotype was defined as a unique CDR3 amino acid sequence together with its V-J genes. VDJtools evaluated clonal expansion, Shannon diversity and CDR3 relatedness (CalcPairwiseDistances, ClusterSamples); CLCbio workbench built phylogenetic trees. A clone was classed as expanded if it had 8 or more unique UMIs, a cutoff based on coefficient-of-variation modelling across technical triplicates. TCRdb redid the processing of the public reads, applying fastp at Q25 and MiXCR, and retained in-frame beta chains. CDR3 protein sequences are deduplicated, and each keeps its most common genes and DNA. These V and J calls originate from TCRdb's pipeline instead of the authors' own analysis. For this sample there are 50,000 or so distinct CDR3 sequences; approximately 17% appear just once. The ten largest clones add up to more than 3.5% of the sample.

The sample holds many counts of this clonotype. The antigen it recognizes is unknown. No base quality information exists; no much larger clone differs at one position. On the study overall, not on this receptor specifically: Expanded clones from different subjects shared no identical CDR3 amino acid sequences, which suggests that TCR-beta repertoires were private in all groups. TCR clonal expansion was greatest in HAM/TSP patients and smallest in MS patients, who ranked below even healthy controls.

Blood bank volunteers in Maryland, USA served as the healthy controls. Unsorted PBMC libraries were generated from 2 million PBMCs stored in RNAlater at -80 °C until RNA extraction. Peripheral blood was subjected to Ficoll-Hypaque density gradient centrifugation to isolate PBMCs, which were then cryopreserved in liquid nitrogen. The chain joins TRBV7-9 to TRBJ2-1; TRBD1 lines up with 11 middle nucleotides. The specimen sequenced was PBMCs. The sequence was obtained from a man aged 60 to 69 in good health. The CDR3 reads as follows: CASSPRGGTGGFNEQFF. The nucleotides are TGTGCCAGCAGCCCTCGAGGGGGGACAGGGGGATTCAATGAGCAGTTCTTC.